This T cell receptor (beta chain) was sequenced for a study of T cell responses to AZD1222 COVID-19 vaccine. This clone was recorded a few times. Sequenced by immunoSEQ multiplex PCR; TCRdb stores in-frame clones only, minus some. The table shows some 130,000 clones, with 75% to 95% occurring only once. Trimming shortened V by 4 bases and J by 7 bases, and 7 bases separated the two germline ends. This CDR3 is built from 11 residues. Germline V gene lookup returns CDR1 SNHLY and CDR2 FYNNEI. V is TRBV2 and J is TRBJ1-1; D gene ambiguous. This receptor was taken from an adult in good health. Here the sequenced sample was peripheral blood, taken on day 0 of AZD1222 vaccination. The CDR3 DNA reads TGTGCCAGCAGTGTAACGTTTGAAGCTTTCTTT. Amino acids: CASSVTFEAFF.